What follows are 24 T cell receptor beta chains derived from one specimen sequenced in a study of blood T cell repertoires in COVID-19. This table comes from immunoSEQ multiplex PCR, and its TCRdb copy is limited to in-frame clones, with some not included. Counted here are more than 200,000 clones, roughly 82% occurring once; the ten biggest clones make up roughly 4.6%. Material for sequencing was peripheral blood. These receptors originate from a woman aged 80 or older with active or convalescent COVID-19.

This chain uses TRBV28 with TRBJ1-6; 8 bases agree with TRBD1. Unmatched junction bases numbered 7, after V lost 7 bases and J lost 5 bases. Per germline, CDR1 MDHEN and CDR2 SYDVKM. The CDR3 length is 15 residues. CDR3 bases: TGTGCCAGCACCGGGGGGACAGGCCATAATTCACCCCTCCACTTT. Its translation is CASTGGTGHNSPLHF.

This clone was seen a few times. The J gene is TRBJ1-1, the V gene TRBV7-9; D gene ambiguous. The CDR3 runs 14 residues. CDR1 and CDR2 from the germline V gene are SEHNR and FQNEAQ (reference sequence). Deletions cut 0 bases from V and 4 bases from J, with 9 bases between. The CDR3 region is CASSLASGSTEAFF. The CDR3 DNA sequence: TGTGCCAGCAGCTTAGCGTCTGGGAGCACTGAAGCTTTCTTT.

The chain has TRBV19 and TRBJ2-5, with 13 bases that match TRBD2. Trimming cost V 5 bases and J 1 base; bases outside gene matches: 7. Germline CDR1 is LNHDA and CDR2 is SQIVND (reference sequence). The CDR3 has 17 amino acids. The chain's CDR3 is CASSLRTSGSVQETQYF. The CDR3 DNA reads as TGTGCCAGTAGTCTTAGGACTAGCGGGAGTGTCCAAGAGACCCAGTACTTC.

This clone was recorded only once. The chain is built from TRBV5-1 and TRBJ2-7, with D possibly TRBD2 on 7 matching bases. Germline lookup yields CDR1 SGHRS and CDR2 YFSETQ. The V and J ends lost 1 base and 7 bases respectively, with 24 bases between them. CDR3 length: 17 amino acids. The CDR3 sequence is CASSLLERGGLWGEQYF. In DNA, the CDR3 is TGCGCCAGCAGCTTGTTGGAACGCGGGGGCCTCTGGGGAGAGCAGTACTTC.

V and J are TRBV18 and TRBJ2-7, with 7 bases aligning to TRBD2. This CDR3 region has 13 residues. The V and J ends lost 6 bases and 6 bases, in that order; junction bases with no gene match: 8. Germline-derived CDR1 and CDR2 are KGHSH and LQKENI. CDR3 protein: CASSPGRGGEQYF. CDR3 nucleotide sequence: TGTGCCAGCTCCCCGGGGAGGGGAGGCGAGCAGTACTTC.

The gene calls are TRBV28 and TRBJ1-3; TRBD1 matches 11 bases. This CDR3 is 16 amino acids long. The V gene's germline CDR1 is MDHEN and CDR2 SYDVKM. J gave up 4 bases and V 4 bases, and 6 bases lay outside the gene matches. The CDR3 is CASSSTGTGGGNTIYF. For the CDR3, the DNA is TGTGCCAGCAGTTCAACAGGGACAGGGGGAGGAAACACCATATATTTT.

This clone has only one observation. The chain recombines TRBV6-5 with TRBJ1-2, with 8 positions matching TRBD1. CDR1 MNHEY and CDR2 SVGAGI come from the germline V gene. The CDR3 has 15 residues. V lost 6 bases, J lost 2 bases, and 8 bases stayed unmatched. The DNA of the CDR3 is TGTGCCAGCAGCCTATCCGGACAGGGAAACTATGGCTACACCTTC. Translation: CASSLSGQGNYGYTF.

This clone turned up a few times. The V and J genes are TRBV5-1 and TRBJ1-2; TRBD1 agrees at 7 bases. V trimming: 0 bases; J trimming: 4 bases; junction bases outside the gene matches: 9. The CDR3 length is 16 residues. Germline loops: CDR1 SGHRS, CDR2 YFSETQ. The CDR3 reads CASSLEPGGSGYGYTF. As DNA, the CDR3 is TGCGCCAGCAGCTTGGAGCCAGGGGGTTCAGGCTATGGCTACACCTTC.

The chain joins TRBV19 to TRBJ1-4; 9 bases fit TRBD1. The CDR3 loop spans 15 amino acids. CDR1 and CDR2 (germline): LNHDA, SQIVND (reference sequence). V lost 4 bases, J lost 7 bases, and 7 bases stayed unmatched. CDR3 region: CASSRTGGAFEKLFF. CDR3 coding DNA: TGTGCCAGTAGTAGAACAGGGGGCGCTTTTGAAAAACTGTTTTTT.

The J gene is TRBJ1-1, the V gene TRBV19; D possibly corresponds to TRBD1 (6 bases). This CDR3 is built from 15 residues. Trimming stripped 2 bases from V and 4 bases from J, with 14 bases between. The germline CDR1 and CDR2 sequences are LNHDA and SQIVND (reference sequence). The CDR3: CASSIRGGVGTEAFF. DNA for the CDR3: TGTGCCAGTAGTATAAGGGGGGGAGTTGGCACTGAAGCTTTCTTT.

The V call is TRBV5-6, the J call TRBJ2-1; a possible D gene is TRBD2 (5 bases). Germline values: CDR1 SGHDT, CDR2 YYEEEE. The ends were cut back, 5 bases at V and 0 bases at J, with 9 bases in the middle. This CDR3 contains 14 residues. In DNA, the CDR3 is TGTGCCAGCAGGAAAACTAGCTCCTACAATGAGCAGTTCTTC. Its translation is CASRKTSSYNEQFF.

The CDR3 DNA reads as TGCGCCAGCAGCCAAGAATCAGGCGGGGGCTACACCTTC. Protein sequence: CASSQESGGGYTF. This chain joins TRBV4-1 and TRBJ1-2; D ambiguous. Trimming stripped 0 bases from V and 8 bases from J, with 10 bases between. CDR1 is MGHRA, CDR2 YSYEKL, per germline. The CDR3 extends over 13 amino acids.

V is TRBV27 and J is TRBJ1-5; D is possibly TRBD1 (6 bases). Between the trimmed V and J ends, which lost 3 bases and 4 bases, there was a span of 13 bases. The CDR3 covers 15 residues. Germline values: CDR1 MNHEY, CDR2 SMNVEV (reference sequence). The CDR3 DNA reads TGTGCCAGCAGTTTGAGTGGACAGCGTAATCAGCCCCAGCATTTT. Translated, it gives CASSLSGQRNQPQHF.

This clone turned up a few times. DNA for the CDR3: TGTGCCAGCAGTGTAGGTACAGCTTATGGCTACACCTTC. Protein: CASSVGTAYGYTF. The V gene is TRBV2, the J gene TRBJ1-2; the D is unclear. The ends were cut back, 4 bases at V and 5 bases at J, with 11 bases in the middle. Germline CDR1 and CDR2: SNHLY and FYNNEI. The CDR3 sequence is 13 residues long.

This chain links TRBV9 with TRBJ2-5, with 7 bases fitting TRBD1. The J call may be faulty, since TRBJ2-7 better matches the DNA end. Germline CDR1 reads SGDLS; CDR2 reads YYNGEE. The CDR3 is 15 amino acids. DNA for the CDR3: TGTGCCAGCAGCGCAGAAGACAGGGTTATCTACGAGCAGTACTTC. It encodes CASSAEDRVIYEQYF.

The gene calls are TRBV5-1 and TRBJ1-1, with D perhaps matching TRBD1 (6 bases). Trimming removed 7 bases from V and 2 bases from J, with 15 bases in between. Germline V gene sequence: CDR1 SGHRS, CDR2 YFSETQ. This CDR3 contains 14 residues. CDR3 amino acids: CASGYRTANTEAFF. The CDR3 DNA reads TGCGCCAGCGGGTATCGGACAGCTAACACTGAAGCTTTCTTT.

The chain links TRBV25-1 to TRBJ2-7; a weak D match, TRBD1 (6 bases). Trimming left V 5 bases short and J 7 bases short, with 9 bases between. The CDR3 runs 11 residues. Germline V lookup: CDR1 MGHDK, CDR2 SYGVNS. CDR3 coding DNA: TGTGCCAGCAGTTTCAGGGGTGAGCAGTACTTC. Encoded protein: CASSFRGEQYF.

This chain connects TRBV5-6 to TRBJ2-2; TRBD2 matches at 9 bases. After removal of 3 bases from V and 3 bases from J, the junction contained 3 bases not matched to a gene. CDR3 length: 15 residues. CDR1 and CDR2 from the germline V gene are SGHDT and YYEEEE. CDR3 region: CASSSLAGHTGELFF. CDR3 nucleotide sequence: TGTGCCAGCAGCTCTCTAGCGGGACACACCGGGGAGCTGTTTTTT. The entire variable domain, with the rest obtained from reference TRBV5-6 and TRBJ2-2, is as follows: DAGVTQSPTHLIKTRGQQVTLRCSPKSGHDTVSWYQQALGQGPQFIFQYYEEEERQRGNFPDRFSGHQFPNYSSELNVNALLLGDSALYLCASSSLAGHTGELFFGEGSRLTVL.

CDR3 loop: CASRWTSRNTEAFF. The CDR3 coding sequence is TGTGCCAGCAGATGGACAAGTCGGAACACTGAAGCTTTCTTT. This rearrangement joins TRBV28 to TRBJ1-1; the D gene is possibly TRBD1 (5 bases). The germline V and J ends were trimmed by 6 bases and 1 base, with 12 bases remaining between them. The CDR3 runs 14 residues. Germline values: CDR1 MDHEN, CDR2 SYDVKM.

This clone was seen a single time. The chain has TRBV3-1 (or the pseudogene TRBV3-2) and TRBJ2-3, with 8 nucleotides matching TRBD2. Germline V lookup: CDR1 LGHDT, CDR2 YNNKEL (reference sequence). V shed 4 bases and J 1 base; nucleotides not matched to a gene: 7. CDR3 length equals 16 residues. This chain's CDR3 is CASSLGRAGGTDTQYF. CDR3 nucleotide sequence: TGTGCCAGCAGCCTCGGGAGGGCCGGTGGCACAGATACGCAGTATTTT.

This chain's CDR3 is CASSETSGRSDTQYF. The DNA of the CDR3 is TGTGCCAGCAGCGAGACTAGCGGGAGATCAGATACGCAGTATTTT. This sequence joins TRBV3-1 (or the pseudogene TRBV3-2) and TRBJ2-3, with TRBD2 matching 12 bases. V dropped 5 bases and J dropped 4; count of bases not matched to a gene: 4. The CDR3 sequence is 15 residues long. CDR1 and CDR2 (germline): LGHDT, YNNKEL (reference sequence).

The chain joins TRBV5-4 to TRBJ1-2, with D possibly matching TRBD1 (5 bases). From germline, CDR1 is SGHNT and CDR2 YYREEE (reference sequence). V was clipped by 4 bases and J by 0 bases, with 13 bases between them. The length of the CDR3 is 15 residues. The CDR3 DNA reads TGTGCCAGCAGCCTCGACAGACGAACTAACTATGGCTACACCTTC. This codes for CASSLDRRTNYGYTF.

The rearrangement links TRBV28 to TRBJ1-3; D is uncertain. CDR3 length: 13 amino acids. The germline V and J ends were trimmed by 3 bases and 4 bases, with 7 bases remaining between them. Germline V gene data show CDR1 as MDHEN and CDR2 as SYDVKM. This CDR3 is CASSFSVGNTIYF. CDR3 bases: TGTGCCAGCAGTTTCTCCGTGGGAAACACCATATATTTT. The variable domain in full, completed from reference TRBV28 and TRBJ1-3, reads DVKVTQSSRYLVKRTGEKVFLECVQDMDHENMFWYRQDPGLGLRLIYFSYDVKMKEKGDIPEGYSVSREKKERFSLILESASTNQTSMYLCASSFSVGNTIYFGEGSWLTVV.

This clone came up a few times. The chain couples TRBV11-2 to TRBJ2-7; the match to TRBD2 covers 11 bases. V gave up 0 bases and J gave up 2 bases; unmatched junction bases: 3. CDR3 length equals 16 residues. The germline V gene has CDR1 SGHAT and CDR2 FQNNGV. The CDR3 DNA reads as TGTGCCAGCAGCTTAGAAGGGACTAGCGGAACCTACGAGCAGTACTTC. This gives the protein CASSLEGTSGTYEQYF.